This TCR beta chain was obtained from a study of blood T cell repertoires in COVID-19. Turning to the study itself: Italy, Spain and the United States were the sources of the convalescent and acute COVID-19 samples.

The data were produced by immunoSEQ multiplex PCR, yet TCRdb's version contains in-frame clones alone and is incomplete. The profile covers approximately 210,000 clones, with around 90% appearing a single time and 1.5% taken by the ten largest. Germline V gives CDR1 SGHAT, CDR2 FQNNGV. The CDR3 sequence is 15 residues long. Unmatched junction bases numbered 6, after V lost 3 bases and J lost 5 bases. This clone was seen just once. The source is a man younger than 35 with active or convalescent COVID-19. V usage is TRBV11-2 and J usage is TRBJ2-5; 10 bases are shared with TRBD1. The sample taken for sequencing was peripheral blood. CDR3 sequence (DNA): TGTGCCAGCAGCTTCGACAGGGGGCTAGCGGAGACCCAGTACTTC. It specifies CASSFDRGLAETQYF.